This TCR beta chain was recorded in a study of CDR3 diversity in severe acne. Germline CDR1 is SGDLS and CDR2 is YYNGEE. V was clipped by 2 bases and J by 4 bases; unmatched bases: 10. The CDR3 has 16 amino acids. TCRdb re-analysed the PCR reads in MiXCR, keeping a single row per CDR3 protein. The sample shows about 90,000 distinct CDR3 sequences, approximately 52% of them seen only once. The gene calls are TRBV9 and TRBJ2-5; 8 nucleotides match TRBD2. Sequencing was performed on blood. The source of this sequence is a male donor in good health, serving as a control. CDR3 sequence (DNA): TGTGCCAGCAGCGTCGGAAGAACTAGCGGTGGAGAGACCCAGTACTTC. Encoded protein: CASSVGRTSGGETQYF.